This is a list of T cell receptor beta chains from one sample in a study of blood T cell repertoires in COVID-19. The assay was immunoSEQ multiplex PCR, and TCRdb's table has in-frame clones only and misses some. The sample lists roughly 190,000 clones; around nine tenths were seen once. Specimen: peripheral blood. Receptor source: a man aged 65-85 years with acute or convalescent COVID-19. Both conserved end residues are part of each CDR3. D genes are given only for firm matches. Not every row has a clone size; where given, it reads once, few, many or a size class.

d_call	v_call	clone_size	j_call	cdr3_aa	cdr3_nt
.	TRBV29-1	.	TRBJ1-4	CSAQRGEYEKLFF	TGCAGCGCGCAGCGGGGGGAATATGAAAAACTGTTTTTT
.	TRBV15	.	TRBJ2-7	CATSTFSYGEQYF	TGTGCCACCAGCACGTTTTCATACGGTGAGCAGTACTTC
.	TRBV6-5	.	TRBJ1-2	CASSSHDRTDGYGYTF	TGTGCCAGCAGTTCCCATGACAGGACCGACGGCTATGGCTACACCTTC
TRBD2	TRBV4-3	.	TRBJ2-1	CASSLGLAGGREQFF	TGCGCCAGCAGCCTAGGACTAGCGGGGGGGAGAGAGCAGTTCTTC
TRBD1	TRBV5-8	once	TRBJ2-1	CASTQTGVGNEQFF	TGTGCCAGCACCCAGACAGGGGTGGGCAATGAGCAGTTCTTC
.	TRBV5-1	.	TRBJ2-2	CASSLVGVGTGELFF	TGCGCCAGCAGCTTGGTAGGGGTTGGCACCGGGGAGCTGTTTTTT
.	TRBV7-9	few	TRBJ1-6	CASSPYLTGSPLHF	TGTGCCAGCAGCCCCTACCTGACGGGTTCACCCCTCCACTTT
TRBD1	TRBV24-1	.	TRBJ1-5	CATSEPTGRHQPQHF	TGTGCCACCAGTGAGCCGACAGGGAGGCATCAGCCCCAGCATTTT
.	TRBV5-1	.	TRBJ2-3	CASSLGQLKDTQYF	TGCGCCAGCAGCCTCGGACAATTAAAAGATACGCAGTATTTT
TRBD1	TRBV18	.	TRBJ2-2	CASSPSGGSVTGELFF	TGTGCCAGCTCACCATCAGGGGGCTCGGTCACCGGGGAGCTGTTTTTT
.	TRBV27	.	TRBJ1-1	CASRESVEDTEAFF	TGTGCCAGCCGGGAGTCGGTTGAGGACACTGAAGCTTTCTTT
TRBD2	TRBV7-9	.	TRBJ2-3	CASSLGTSGDTQYF	TGTGCCAGCAGCCTAGGGACTAGCGGCGATACGCAGTATTTT
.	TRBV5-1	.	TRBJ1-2	CASSLLTGSYGYTF	TGCGCCAGCAGCTTGTTAACGGGGTCCTATGGCTACACCTTC
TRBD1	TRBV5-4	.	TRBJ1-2	CASSLPRGLNYGYTF	TGTGCCAGCAGCTTGCCCAGGGGGCTAAACTATGGCTACACCTTC
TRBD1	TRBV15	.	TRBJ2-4	CATSRGTGQGLAKNIQYF	TGTGCCACCAGCAGAGGGACCGGACAGGGGCTAGCCAAAAACATTCAGTACTTC
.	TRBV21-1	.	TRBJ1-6	CASSRDRGSPLHF	TGTGCCAGCAGCCGGGACAGGGGATCACCCCTCCACTTT
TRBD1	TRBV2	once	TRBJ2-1	CASSEGQGAYNEQFF	TGTGCCAGCAGTGAAGGCCAGGGGGCCTACAATGAGCAGTTCTTC
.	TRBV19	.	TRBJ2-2	CASSMGAGELFF	TGTGCCAGTAGTATGGGCGCCGGGGAGCTGTTTTTT
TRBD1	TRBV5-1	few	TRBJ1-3	CASSLLQGSSGNTIYF	TGCGCCAGCAGCTTGCTACAGGGGAGCTCTGGAAACACCATATATTTT
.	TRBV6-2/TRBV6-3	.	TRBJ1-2	CASSRTGDYRAQGYTF	TGTGCCAGCAGCCGAACCGGAGATTACAGGGCTCAAGGCTACACCTTC
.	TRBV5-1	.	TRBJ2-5	CASSVGTPGETQYF	TGCGCCAGCAGCGTGGGGACTCCGGGGGAGACCCAGTACTTC
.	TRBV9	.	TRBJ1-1	CASSARQVQTEAFF	TGTGCCAGCAGCGCTCGACAGGTCCAAACTGAAGCTTTCTTT
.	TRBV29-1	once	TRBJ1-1	CSVDGLTAEAFF	TGCAGCGTTGACGGGTTGACAGCGGAAGCTTTCTTT
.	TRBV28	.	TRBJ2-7	CASGTGGEQYF	TGTGCCAGCGGGACCGGGGGCGAGCAGTACTTC
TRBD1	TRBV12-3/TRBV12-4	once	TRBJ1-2	CASSSRGGRGYTF	TGTGCCAGCAGCTCCCGAGGGGGCCGTGGCTACACCTTC
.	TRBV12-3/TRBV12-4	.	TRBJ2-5	CASSLDNYETQYF	TGTGCCAGCAGTTTAGATAACTACGAGACCCAGTACTTC